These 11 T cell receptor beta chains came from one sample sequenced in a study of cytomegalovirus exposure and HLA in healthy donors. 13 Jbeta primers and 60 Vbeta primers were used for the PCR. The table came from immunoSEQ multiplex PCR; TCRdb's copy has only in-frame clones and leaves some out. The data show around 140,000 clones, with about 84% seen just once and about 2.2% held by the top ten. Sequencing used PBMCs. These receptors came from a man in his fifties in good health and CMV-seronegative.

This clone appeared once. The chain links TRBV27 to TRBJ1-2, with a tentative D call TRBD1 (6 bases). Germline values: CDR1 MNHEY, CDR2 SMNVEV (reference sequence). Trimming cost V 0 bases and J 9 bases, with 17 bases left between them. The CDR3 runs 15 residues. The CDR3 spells CASSLSGGRGVSYTF. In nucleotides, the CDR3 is TGTGCCAGCAGTTTATCGGGGGGGCGTGGAGTGAGCTACACCTTC.

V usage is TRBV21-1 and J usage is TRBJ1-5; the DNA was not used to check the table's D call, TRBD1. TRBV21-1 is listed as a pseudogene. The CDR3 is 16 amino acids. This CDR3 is CASSKVPDRATQPQHF. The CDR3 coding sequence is TGTGCCAGCAGCAAAGTCCCGGACAGAGCCACCCAGCCCCAGCATTTT.

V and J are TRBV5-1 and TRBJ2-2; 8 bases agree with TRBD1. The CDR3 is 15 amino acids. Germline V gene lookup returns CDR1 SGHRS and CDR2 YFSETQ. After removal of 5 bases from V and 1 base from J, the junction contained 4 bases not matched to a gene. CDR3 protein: CASRTGVLNTGELFF. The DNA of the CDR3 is TGCGCCAGCAGGACAGGGGTCCTGAACACCGGGGAGCTGTTTTTT.

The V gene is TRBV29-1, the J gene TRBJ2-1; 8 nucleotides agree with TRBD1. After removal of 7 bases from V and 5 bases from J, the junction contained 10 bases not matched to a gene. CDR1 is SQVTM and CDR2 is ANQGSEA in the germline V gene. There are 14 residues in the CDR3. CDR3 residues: CSAIRGPRDNEQFF. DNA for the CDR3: TGCAGCGCTATCAGGGGGCCCAGAGACAATGAGCAGTTCTTC.

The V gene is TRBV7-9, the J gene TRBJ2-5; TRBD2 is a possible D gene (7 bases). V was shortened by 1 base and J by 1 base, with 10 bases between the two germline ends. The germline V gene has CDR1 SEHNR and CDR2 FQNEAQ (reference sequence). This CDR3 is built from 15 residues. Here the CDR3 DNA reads TGTGCCAGCAGCTTAGAGGGGGGGGGCCAAGAGACCCAGTACTTC. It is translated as CASSLEGGGQETQYF.

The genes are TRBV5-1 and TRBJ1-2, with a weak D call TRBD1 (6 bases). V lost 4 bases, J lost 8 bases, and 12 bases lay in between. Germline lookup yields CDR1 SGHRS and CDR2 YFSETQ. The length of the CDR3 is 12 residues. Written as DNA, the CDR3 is TGCGCCAGCAGCATGCAGGGGAACGGCTACACCTTC. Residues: CASSMQGNGYTF.

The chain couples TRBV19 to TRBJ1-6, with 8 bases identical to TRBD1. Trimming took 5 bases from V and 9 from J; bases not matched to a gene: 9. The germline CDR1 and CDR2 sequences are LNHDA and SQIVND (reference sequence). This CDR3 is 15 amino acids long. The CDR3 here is CASSGRTGWSSPLHF. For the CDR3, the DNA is TGTGCCAGTAGTGGTAGGACAGGGTGGAGTTCACCCCTCCACTTT.

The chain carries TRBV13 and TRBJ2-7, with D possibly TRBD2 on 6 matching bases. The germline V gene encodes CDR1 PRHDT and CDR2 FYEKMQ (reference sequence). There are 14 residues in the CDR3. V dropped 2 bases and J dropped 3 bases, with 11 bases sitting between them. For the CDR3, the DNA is TGTGCCAGCAGCTTAAGTCTAGCGCACTACGAGCAGTACTTC. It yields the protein CASSLSLAHYEQYF.

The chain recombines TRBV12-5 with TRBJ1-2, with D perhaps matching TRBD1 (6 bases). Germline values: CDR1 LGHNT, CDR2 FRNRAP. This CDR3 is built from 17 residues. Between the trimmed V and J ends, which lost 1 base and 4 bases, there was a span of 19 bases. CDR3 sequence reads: CASGLGSDGGRSYGYTF. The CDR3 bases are TGTGCTAGTGGTTTGGGGTCGGACGGGGGGCGCTCCTATGGCTACACCTTC.

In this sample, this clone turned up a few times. CDR3 nucleotides: TGTGCCAGCAGTGGCCGCGGGCAGGGGACCGATGAGCAGTTCTTC. It is translated as CASSGRGQGTDEQFF. The chain uses TRBV2 and TRBJ2-1; D is possibly TRBD1 (6 bases). CDR1 and CDR2 (germline): SNHLY, FYNNEI. The V gene lost 4 bases and the J gene lost 8 bases, with 18 bases spanning the gap. CDR3 length equals 15 residues.

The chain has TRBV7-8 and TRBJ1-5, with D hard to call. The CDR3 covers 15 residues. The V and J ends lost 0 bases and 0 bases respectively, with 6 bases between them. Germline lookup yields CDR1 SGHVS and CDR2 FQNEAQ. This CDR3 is CASSLAGSSNQPQHF. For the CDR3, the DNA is TGTGCCAGCAGCTTAGCTGGGAGTAGCAATCAGCCCCAGCATTTT.